The clone carrying this TCR beta chain was detected only a few times. Germline V gives CDR1 SGHTA, CDR2 FQGNSA. Trimming took 1 base from V and 3 from J; bases not matched to a gene: 3. The CDR3 contains 15 residues. The data were taken from a study of blood T cell repertoires in COVID-19. Study-level background: The United States, Italy and Spain supplied acute and convalescent COVID-19 samples. Sources were T cells, B-cell-depleted T cells, or PBMCs; the material itself was cDNA or gDNA.

In the original analysis: Estimates of nucleated cell counts were drawn from the amplification of reference gene primers. Sequencing used immunoSEQ multiplex PCR; TCRdb keeps in-frame clones, though not all of them. That table furnishes V, J and clone size, whereas the DNA furnished D and trimming. The sample has about 120,000 clones, 76% seen once; the top ten hold over 3.5%. This sequence joins TRBV7-2 and TRBJ2-1; 7 positions match TRBD1. The specimen was peripheral blood. The TCR was taken from a woman aged 80 or older with acute or convalescent COVID-19. CDR3 residues: CASSLDTGVYNEQFF. The CDR3 region has the DNA TGTGCCAGCAGCTTAGACACAGGGGTCTACAATGAGCAGTTCTTC.